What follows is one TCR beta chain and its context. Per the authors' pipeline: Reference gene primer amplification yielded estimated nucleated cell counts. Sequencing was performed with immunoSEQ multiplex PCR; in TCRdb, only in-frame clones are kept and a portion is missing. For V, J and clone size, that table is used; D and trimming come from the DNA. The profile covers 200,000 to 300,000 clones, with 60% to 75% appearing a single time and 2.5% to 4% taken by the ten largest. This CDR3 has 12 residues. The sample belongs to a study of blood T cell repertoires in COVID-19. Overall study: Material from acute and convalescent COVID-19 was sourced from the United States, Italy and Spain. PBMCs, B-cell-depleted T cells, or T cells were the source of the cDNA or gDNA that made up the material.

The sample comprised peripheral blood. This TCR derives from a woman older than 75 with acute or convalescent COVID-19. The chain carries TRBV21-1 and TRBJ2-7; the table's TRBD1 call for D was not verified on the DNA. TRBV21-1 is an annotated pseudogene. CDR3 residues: CASSPTEYEQYF. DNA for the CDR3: TGTGCCAGCAGTCCTACAGAGTACGAGCAGTACTTC.